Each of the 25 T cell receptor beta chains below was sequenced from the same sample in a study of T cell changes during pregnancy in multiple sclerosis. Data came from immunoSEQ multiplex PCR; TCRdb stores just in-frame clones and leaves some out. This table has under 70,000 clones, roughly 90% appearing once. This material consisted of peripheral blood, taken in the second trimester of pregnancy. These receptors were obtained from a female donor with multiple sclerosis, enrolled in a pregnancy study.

DNA of the CDR3: TGCGCCAGCAGCTACGGACAGGGTAACACCGGGGAGCTGTTTTTT. It specifies CASSYGQGNTGELFF. This rearrangement joins TRBV5-1 to TRBJ2-2; 8 bases match TRBD1. Germline V gives CDR1 SGHRS, CDR2 YFSETQ. V gave up 3 bases and J gave up 2 bases; unmatched junction bases: 3. The length of the CDR3 is 15 residues.

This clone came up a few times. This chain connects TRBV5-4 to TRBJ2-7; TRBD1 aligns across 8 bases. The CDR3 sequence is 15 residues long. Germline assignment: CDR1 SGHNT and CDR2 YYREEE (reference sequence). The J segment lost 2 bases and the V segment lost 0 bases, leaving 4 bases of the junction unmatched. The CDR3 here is CASSLGRTGPYEQYF. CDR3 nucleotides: TGTGCCAGCAGCTTGGGTAGGACAGGGCCCTACGAGCAGTACTTC.

CDR3 protein: CASSPEGLDEQFF. CDR3 sequence (DNA): TGTGCCAGCAGTCCCGAGGGACTGGATGAGCAGTTCTTC. The chain links TRBV27 to TRBJ2-1; possibly TRBD2 for D (6 bases). Germline-derived CDR1 and CDR2 are MNHEY and SMNVEV (reference sequence). The ends were cut back, 5 bases at V and 8 bases at J, with 13 bases in the middle. The CDR3 length is 13 residues.

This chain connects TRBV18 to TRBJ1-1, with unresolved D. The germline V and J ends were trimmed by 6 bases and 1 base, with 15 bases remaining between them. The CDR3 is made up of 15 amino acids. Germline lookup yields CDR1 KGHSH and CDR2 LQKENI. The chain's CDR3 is CASSQSQRGNTEAFF. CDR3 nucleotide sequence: TGTGCCAGCTCCCAATCTCAGCGCGGGAACACTGAAGCTTTCTTT.

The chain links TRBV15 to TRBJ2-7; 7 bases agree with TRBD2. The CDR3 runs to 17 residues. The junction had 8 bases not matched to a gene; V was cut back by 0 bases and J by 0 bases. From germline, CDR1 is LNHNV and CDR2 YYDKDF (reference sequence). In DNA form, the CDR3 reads TGTGCCACCAGCAGAGAATTATCGGGGGGTAGCTCCTACGAGCAGTACTTC. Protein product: CATSRELSGGSSYEQYF.

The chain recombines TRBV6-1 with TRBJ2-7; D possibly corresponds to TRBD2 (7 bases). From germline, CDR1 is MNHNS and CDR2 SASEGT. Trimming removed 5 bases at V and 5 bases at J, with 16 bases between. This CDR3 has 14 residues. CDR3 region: CASSQGGDRNEQYF. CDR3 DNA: TGTGCCAGCAGTCAAGGGGGGGATCGGAACGAGCAGTACTTC.

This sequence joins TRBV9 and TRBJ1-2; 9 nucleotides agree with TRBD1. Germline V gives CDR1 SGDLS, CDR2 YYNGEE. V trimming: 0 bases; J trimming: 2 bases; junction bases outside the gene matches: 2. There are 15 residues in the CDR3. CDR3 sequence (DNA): TGTGCCAGCAGCGTAGTAGGACAGGGGAACTATGGCTACACCTTC. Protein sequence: CASSVVGQGNYGYTF.

CDR3 sequence reads: CAIRQGASGELFF. CDR3 coding DNA: TGTGCCATCAGACAGGGGGCGAGCGGGGAGCTGTTTTTT. The chain recombines TRBV10-3 with TRBJ2-2; 9 bases match TRBD1. This CDR3 is built from 13 residues. The V segment lost 6 bases and the J segment 7 bases; nucleotides outside the gene matches: 3. The germline V gene encodes CDR1 ENHRY and CDR2 SYGVKD.

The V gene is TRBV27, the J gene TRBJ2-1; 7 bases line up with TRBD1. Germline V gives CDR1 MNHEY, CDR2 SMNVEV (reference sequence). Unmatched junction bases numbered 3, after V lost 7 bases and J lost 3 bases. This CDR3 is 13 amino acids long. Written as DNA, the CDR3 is TGTGCCAGCACCAGGACAGGCTACAATGAGCAGTTCTTC. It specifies CASTRTGYNEQFF.

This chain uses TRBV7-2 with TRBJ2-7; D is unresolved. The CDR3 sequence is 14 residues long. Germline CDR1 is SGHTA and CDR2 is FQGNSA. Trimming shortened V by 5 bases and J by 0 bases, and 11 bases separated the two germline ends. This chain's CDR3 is CASSMLAFSYEQYF. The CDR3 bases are TGTGCCAGCAGCATGTTAGCTTTCTCCTACGAGCAGTACTTC. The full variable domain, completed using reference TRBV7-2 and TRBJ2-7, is GAGVSQSPSNKVTEKGKDVELRCDPISGHTALYWYRQSLGQGLEFLIYFQGNSAPDKSGLPSDRFSAERTGGSVSTLTIQRTQQEDSAVYLCASSMLAFSYEQYFGPGTRLTVT.

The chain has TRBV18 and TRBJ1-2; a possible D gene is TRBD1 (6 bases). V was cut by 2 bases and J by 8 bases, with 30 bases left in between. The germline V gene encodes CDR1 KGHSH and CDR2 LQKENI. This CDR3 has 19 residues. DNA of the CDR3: TGTGCCAGCTCACCAGGAGCTCGAGGGGGAATTCTCCTAGGCTACGGCTACACCTTC. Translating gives CASSPGARGGILLGYGYTF.

The CDR3 protein is CASSYGGEGTEAFF. The CDR3 DNA sequence: TGTGCCAGCAGTTACGGTGGGGAGGGCACTGAAGCTTTCTTT. The V gene is TRBV6-6, the J gene TRBJ1-1; D gene ambiguous. The CDR3 has 14 residues. Germline CDR1 and CDR2: MNHNY and SVGAGI (reference sequence). Deletions cut 2 bases from V and 4 bases from J, with 11 bases between.

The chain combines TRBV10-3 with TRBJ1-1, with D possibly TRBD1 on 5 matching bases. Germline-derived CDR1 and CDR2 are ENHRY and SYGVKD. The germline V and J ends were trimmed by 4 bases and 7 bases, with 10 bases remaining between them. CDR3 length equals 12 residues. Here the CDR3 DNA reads TGTGCCATCAGTGCGGGGGACCGTGAAGCTTTCTTT. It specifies CAISAGDREAFF.

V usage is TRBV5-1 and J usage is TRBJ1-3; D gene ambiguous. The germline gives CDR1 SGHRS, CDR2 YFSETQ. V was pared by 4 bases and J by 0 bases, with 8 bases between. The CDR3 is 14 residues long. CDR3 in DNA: TGCGCCAGCAGCCAGGACTACTCTGGAAACACCATATATTTT. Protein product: CASSQDYSGNTIYF. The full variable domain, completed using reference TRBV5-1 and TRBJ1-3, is KAGVTQTPRYLIKTRGQQVTLSCSPISGHRSVSWYQQTPGQGLQFLFEYFSETQRNKGNFPGRFSGRQFSNSRSEMNVSTLELGDSALYLCASSQDYSGNTIYFGEGSWLTVV.

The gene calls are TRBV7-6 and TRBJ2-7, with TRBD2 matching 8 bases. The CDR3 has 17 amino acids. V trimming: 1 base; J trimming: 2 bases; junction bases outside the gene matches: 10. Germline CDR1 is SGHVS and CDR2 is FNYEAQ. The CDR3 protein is CASSLEVPAGGTYEQYF. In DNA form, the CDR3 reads TGTGCCAGCAGCTTAGAAGTCCCGGCGGGGGGTACCTACGAGCAGTACTTC. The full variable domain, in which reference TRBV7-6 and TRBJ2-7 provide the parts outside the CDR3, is GAGVSQSPRYKVTKRGQDVALRCDPISGHVSLYWYRQALGQGPEFLTYFNYEAQQDKSGLPNDRFSAERPEGSISTLTIQRTEQRDSAMYRCASSLEVPAGGTYEQYFGPGTRLTVT.

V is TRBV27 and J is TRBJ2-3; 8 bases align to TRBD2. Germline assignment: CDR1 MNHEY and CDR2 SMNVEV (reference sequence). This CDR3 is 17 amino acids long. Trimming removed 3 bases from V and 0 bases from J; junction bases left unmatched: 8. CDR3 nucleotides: TGTGCCAGCAGTTTGAGACTAGCGCGATCTAGCACAGATACGCAGTATTTT. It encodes CASSLRLARSSTDTQYF.

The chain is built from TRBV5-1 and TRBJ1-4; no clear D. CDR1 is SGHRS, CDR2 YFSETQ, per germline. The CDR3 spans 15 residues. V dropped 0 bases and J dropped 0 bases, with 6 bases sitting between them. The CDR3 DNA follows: TGCGCCAGCAGCTTGGTCGAGGCAACTAATGAAAAACTGTTTTTT. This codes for CASSLVEATNEKLFF. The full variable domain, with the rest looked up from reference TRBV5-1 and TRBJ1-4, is KAGVTQTPRYLIKTRGQQVTLSCSPISGHRSVSWYQQTPGQGLQFLFEYFSETQRNKGNFPGRFSGRQFSNSRSEMNVSTLELGDSALYLCASSLVEATNEKLFFGSGTQLSVL.

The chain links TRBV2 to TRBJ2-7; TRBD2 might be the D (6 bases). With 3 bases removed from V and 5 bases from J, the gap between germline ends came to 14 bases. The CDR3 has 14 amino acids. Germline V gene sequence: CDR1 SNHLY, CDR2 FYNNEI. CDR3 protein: CASSEGRGLHEQYF. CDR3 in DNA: TGTGCCAGCAGTGAGGGGCGGGGACTCCACGAGCAGTACTTC.

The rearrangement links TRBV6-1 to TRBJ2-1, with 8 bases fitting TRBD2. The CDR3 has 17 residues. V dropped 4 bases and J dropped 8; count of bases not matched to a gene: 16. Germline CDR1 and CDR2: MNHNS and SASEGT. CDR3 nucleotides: TGTGCCAGCAGTGGGGCGTCCGGGGGGGCGTACGTGGATGAGCAGTTCTTC. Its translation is CASSGASGGAYVDEQFF.

CDR3 residues: CASSLMGTTQETQYF. The CDR3 DNA reads as TGTGCCAGCAGCTTAATGGGGACAACTCAAGAGACCCAGTACTTC. V usage is TRBV7-3 and J usage is TRBJ2-5, with TRBD1 as a possible D gene (6 bases). Germline CDR1 reads SGHTA; CDR2 reads FQGTGA. With 1 base removed from V and 2 bases from J, the gap between germline ends came to 11 bases. CDR3 size: 15 residues. The complete variable domain, with remaining parts taken from reference TRBV7-3 and TRBJ2-5, reads GAGVSQTPSNKVTEKGKYVELRCDPISGHTALYWYRQSLGQGPEFLIYFQGTGAADDSGLPNDRFFAVRPEGSVSTLKIQRTERGDSAVYLCASSLMGTTQETQYFGPGTRLLVL.

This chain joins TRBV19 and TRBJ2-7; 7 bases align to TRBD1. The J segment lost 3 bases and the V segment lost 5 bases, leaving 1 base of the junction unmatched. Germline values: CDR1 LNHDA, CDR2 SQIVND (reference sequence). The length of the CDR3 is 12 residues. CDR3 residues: CASSDRVYEQYF. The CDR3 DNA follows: TGTGCCAGTAGTGACAGGGTCTACGAGCAGTACTTC.

The CDR3 DNA follows: TGTGCCAGTAGTATGGGACTAGCGGGGGGTCACGGGGAGCTGTTTTTT. This translates into CASSMGLAGGHGELFF. The rearrangement joins TRBV19 to TRBJ2-2; 15 bases align to TRBD2. CDR1 LNHDA and CDR2 SQIVND come from the germline V gene (reference sequence). This CDR3 comprises 16 residues. V lost 3 bases to trimming and J lost 7 bases; unmatched junction nucleotides: 3.

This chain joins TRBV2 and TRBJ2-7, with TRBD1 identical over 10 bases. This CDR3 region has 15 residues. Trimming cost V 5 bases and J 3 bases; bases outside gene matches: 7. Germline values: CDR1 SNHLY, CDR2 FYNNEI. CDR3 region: CASSLGQGTFYEQYF. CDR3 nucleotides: TGTGCCAGCAGTTTGGGACAGGGGACCTTCTACGAGCAGTACTTC.

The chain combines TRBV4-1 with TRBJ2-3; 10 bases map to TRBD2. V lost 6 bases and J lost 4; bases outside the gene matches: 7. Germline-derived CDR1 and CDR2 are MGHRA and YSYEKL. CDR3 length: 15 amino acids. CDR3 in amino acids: CASSERGGRSDTQYF. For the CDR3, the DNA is TGCGCCAGCAGTGAGCGGGGGGGCCGTTCAGATACGCAGTATTTT.

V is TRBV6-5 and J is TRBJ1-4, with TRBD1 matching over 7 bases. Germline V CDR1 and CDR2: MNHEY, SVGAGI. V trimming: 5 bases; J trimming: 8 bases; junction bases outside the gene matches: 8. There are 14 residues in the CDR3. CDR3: CASSMTGLTEKLFF. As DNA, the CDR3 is TGTGCCAGCAGTATGACAGGGTTAACGGAAAAACTGTTTTTT.